One sample yielded the 9 T cell receptor beta chains listed below, sequenced in a study of CD8+ T cells in alopecia areata. Documented treatment: oral pan-JAK inhibitor, 5-10 mg twice daily. Extraction and reverse transcription of RNA yielded cDNA as the sequencing template. Profiled with immunoSEQ multiplex PCR; TCRdb holds only in-frame clones, not every one. The sample has around 140,000 clones; 45% to 60% are singletons. This specimen was CD8+ T cells sorted from blood, taken at week 4, from a patient treated with tofacitinib. These receptors all come from a human donor with alopecia areata.

J is TRBJ2-3 and V is TRBV6-5; D gene unclear. CDR3 length equals 14 residues. V dropped 4 bases and J dropped 7 bases, with 15 bases sitting between them. CDR1 MNHEY and CDR2 SVGAGI come from the germline V gene. The CDR3 nucleotides read TGTGCCAGCAGTTCCCCTAACACCCGTCATACGCAGTATTTT. Translation gives CASSSPNTRHTQYF.

This clone was found a few times. The rearrangement joins TRBV4-1 to TRBJ1-2; no reliable D call. The V and J ends lost 0 bases and 4 bases respectively, with 12 bases between them. The CDR3 covers 15 residues. Germline-derived CDR1 and CDR2 are MGHRA and YSYEKL. This CDR3 reads CASSQDIGTPYGYTF. The CDR3 DNA reads as TGCGCCAGCAGCCAAGATATCGGAACCCCCTATGGCTACACCTTC.

This rearrangement joins TRBV11-2 to TRBJ2-3, with 9 bases lining up with TRBD2. Germline V gene lookup returns CDR1 SGHAT and CDR2 FQNNGV. V lost 3 bases to trimming and J lost 4 bases; unmatched junction nucleotides: 5. This CDR3 is 15 amino acids long. CDR3 nucleotides: TGTGCCAGCAGCTTTGCGGGACTAGCAGCAGATACGCAGTATTTT. Protein sequence: CASSFAGLAADTQYF.

This chain links TRBV7-8 with TRBJ2-2, with 7 bases identical to TRBD1. This CDR3 comprises 13 residues. Germline V CDR1 and CDR2: SGHVS, FQNEAQ. V dropped 4 bases and J dropped 6; count of bases not matched to a gene: 2. CDR3 loop: CASSSGQAGELFF. The CDR3 DNA follows: TGTGCCAGCAGCTCAGGACAGGCCGGGGAGCTGTTTTTT. The entire variable domain, with the rest obtained from reference TRBV7-8 and TRBJ2-2, is as follows: GAGVSQSPRYKVAKRGQDVALRCDPISGHVSLFWYQQALGQGPEFLTYFQNEAQLDKSGLPSDRFFAERPEGSVSTLKIQRTQQEDSAVYLCASSSGQAGELFFGEGSRLTVL.

This clone showed up just a few times. The J gene is TRBJ2-2, the V gene TRBV27, with 9 positions matching TRBD1. V was clipped by 7 bases and J by 7 bases; unmatched bases: 10. Looked up from germline, CDR1 is MNHEY and CDR2 is SMNVEV (reference sequence). The CDR3 is 15 amino acids. As DNA, the CDR3 is TGTGCCAGCAACCCCGGGACAGGGTCGGGCGGGGAGCTGTTTTTT. Protein: CASNPGTGSGGELFF.

J is TRBJ1-2 and V is TRBV9; 7 bases are a match to TRBD1. V lost 1 base to trimming and J lost 7 bases; unmatched junction nucleotides: 7. Germline loops: CDR1 SGDLS, CDR2 YYNGEE. CDR3 length: 14 amino acids. The CDR3 spells CASSVTGAGGGYTF. CDR3 nucleotide sequence: TGTGCCAGCAGCGTAACAGGGGCGGGAGGTGGCTACACCTTC.

This clone appeared a few times. This chain links TRBV21-1 with TRBJ2-7; the D segment call TRBD1 is taken from the table without a DNA check. TRBV21-1 is a pseudogene locus. This CDR3 contains 14 residues. The DNA for the CDR3 is TGTGCCAGCAGCAAAGCGGGGACAGCCTACGAGCAGTACTTC. This encodes CASSKAGTAYEQYF.

V gene TRBV30 combines with J gene TRBJ1-4, with TRBD1 as a possible D gene (5 bases). Germline values: CDR1 GTSNPN, CDR2 SVGIG (reference sequence). The V end was cut by 3 bases, the J end by 7 bases, with 12 bases between. The CDR3 loop spans 13 amino acids. Here the CDR3 DNA reads TGTGCCTGGAGGGACCCTAGGGGTGAAAAACTGTTTTTT. It specifies CAWRDPRGEKLFF.

This chain connects TRBV6-1 to TRBJ1-1; 8 nucleotides agree with TRBD1. Germline V lookup: CDR1 MNHNS, CDR2 SASEGT. The CDR3 sequence is 13 residues long. The junction had 4 bases not matched to a gene; V was cut back by 0 bases and J by 10 bases. CDR3 loop: CASSEAGTGGAFF. The CDR3 DNA reads TGTGCCAGCAGTGAAGCCGGGACAGGAGGAGCTTTCTTT.